This passage covers 5 T cell receptor beta chains from one sample sequenced in a study of blood T cell repertoires in COVID-19. Sequencing was performed with immunoSEQ multiplex PCR; in TCRdb, only in-frame clones are kept and a portion is missing. The sample consists of 40,000 to 50,000 clones, roughly nine tenths of them appearing once. Sequencing was performed on peripheral blood. These receptors originate from a man aged 40-49 years with active COVID-19.

The rearrangement links TRBV6-6 to TRBJ1-2; no reliable D call. Germline-derived CDR1 and CDR2 are MNHNY and SVGAGI (reference sequence). V was clipped by 6 bases and J by 8 bases, with 16 bases between them. This CDR3 is built from 13 residues. CDR3 DNA: TGTGCCAGCAGCCCTACCATTTCGGAGGGCTACACCTTC. Amino acid sequence: CASSPTISEGYTF.

The chain recombines TRBV28 with TRBJ2-2, with TRBD2 as a possible D gene (6 bases). V was shortened by 9 bases and J by 6 bases, with 14 bases between the two germline ends. The germline CDR1 and CDR2 sequences are MDHEN and SYDVKM. CDR3 length equals 13 residues. CDR3 sequence reads: CASYGSRAGELFF. The CDR3, as DNA: TGTGCCAGTTACGGGAGTCGCGCCGGGGAGCTGTTTTTT.

The chain couples TRBV29-1 to TRBJ2-3, with D tentatively TRBD2 (6 bases). Between the trimmed V and J ends, which lost 4 bases and 5 bases, there was a span of 13 bases. CDR3 length: 13 residues. Germline V CDR1 and CDR2: SQVTM, ANQGSEA. CDR3 bases: TGCAGCGTTGTGTTTGTGGGGGGAGATACGCAGTATTTT. Translated, it gives CSVVFVGGDTQYF.

This clone came up once. The chain links TRBV7-8 to TRBJ2-1, with TRBD2 matching 12 bases. The V gene's germline CDR1 is SGHVS and CDR2 FQNEAQ. This CDR3 has 17 amino acids. The junction had 5 bases not matched to a gene; V was cut back by 5 bases and J by 0 bases. The CDR3 reads CASSPTSGRPSYNEQFF. The CDR3 nucleotides read TGTGCCAGCAGCCCCACTAGCGGGAGGCCCTCCTACAATGAGCAGTTCTTC.

The V gene is TRBV30, the J gene TRBJ2-7; 7 bases are shared with TRBD1. V lost 1 base and J lost 6; bases outside the gene matches: 9. CDR1 and CDR2 from the germline V gene are GTSNPN and SVGIG (reference sequence). There are 14 residues in the CDR3. CDR3 in DNA: TGTGCCTGGAGTGAAAAGGGGGCAATGGGCGAGCAGTACTTC. It encodes CAWSEKGAMGEQYF.